The sample holds many counts of the clone carrying this T cell receptor (beta chain). The antigen is unknown. Germline CDR1 reads SGHRS; CDR2 reads YFSETQ. Between the trimmed V and J ends, which lost 2 bases and 4 bases, there was a span of 9 bases. CDR3 length equals 13 residues. TCRdb ran MiXCR on the multiplex PCR reads and lists one entry per CDR3 protein. Among approximately 17,000 distinct CDR3 sequences listed, about 45% were seen once. This record belongs to a study of breast tumors, draining lymph nodes, adjacent tissues. Regarding the study as a whole: Tumor and nontumor repertoires were significantly more similar in luminal-like than in basal-like breast cancer. Tumors had less TCR diversity than lymph nodes, more than nontumor tissue. Data only fit, rather than demonstrated, lymph node origin of most tumor T cells.

Input material: tumor-adjacent breast tissue. The clonotype originates from a female donor with breast cancer. Some clones in this sample may be carry-over from other donors' samples. The V gene is TRBV5-1, the J gene TRBJ1-1, with D unclear. The CDR3 protein is CASSFLTSTEAFF. CDR3 coding DNA: TGCGCCAGCAGCTTCCTAACGAGCACTGAAGCTTTCTTT.